This entry lists 22 T cell receptor beta chains sequenced from one sample in a study of Graves' ophthalmopathy and Graves' hyperthyroidism. TCR beta CDR3 regions were amplified from RNA transcripts. The first round was an RT-PCR with HTBI primers, and the second round was a multiplex PCR. MiXCR was run by TCRdb on the multiplex PCR reads, yielding one entry per CDR3 protein. The sample lists over a million distinct CDR3 sequences, roughly two fifths occurring once. The sample consisted of peripheral blood or thyroid tissue (not recorded which). These receptors all stem from an adult man with Graves' hyperthyroidism.

This clonotype was recorded at least ten times. The V and J genes are TRBV5-4 and TRBJ2-7, with TRBD1 identical over 9 bases. The V gene end was trimmed by 4 bases and the J gene end by 0 bases; junction bases not matched to a gene: 5. This CDR3 has 15 amino acids. Germline V lookup: CDR1 SGHNT, CDR2 YYREEE (reference sequence). The CDR3 spells CASSPRDRASYEQYF. The CDR3 coding sequence is TGTGCCAGCAGCCCCCGGGACAGGGCCTCCTACGAGCAGTACTTC.

This clonotype was found many times. The chain couples TRBV7-9 to TRBJ1-6; D gene uncertain. Trimming pared 2 bases from V and 14 bases from J, leaving 19 bases between. This CDR3 comprises 15 residues. The germline CDR1 and CDR2 sequences are SEHNR and FQNEAQ (reference sequence). In DNA, the CDR3 is TGTGCCAGCAGCTTACAGGTCCCCCCAATTGGTGCCCTCCACTTT. This translates into CASSLQVPPIGALHF.

The chain carries TRBV9 and TRBJ2-6, with D perhaps matching TRBD2 (5 bases). Germline assignment: CDR1 SGDLS and CDR2 YYNGEE. The CDR3 length is 16 residues. Trimming removed 3 bases at V and 0 bases at J, with 10 bases between. The CDR3, as DNA: TGTGCCAGCAGCGCCCTCAGCGGCTCTGGGGCCAACGTCCTGACTTTC. This encodes CASSALSGSGANVLTF.

This clonotype was seen ten or more times. The chain combines TRBV2 with TRBJ2-2; 9 bases map to TRBD2. Unmatched junction bases numbered 6, after V lost 3 bases and J lost 4 bases. There are 16 residues in the CDR3. Germline V CDR1 and CDR2: SNHLY, FYNNEI. The CDR3 DNA reads as TGTGCCAGCAGTGACTCGCGGGGGGGCCGCACCGGGGAGCTGTTTTTT. It yields the protein CASSDSRGGRTGELFF.

V gene TRBV29-1 combines with J gene TRBJ2-7; 11 bases are shared with TRBD1. V gave up 4 bases and J gave up 7 bases; unmatched junction bases: 6. Germline loops: CDR1 SQVTM, CDR2 ANQGSEA. The length of the CDR3 is 13 residues. DNA for the CDR3: TGCAGCGTTGGAGGACAGGGGGCGGGAGAGCAGTACTTC. Translation: CSVGGQGAGEQYF.

The chain employs TRBV15 and TRBJ2-1; TRBD2 matches 7 bases. J lost 4 bases, V lost 1 base, and 4 bases had no gene match. CDR1 and CDR2 from the germline V gene are LNHNV and YYDKDF (reference sequence). The CDR3 runs 15 residues. The CDR3: CATSRGKREYNEQFF. CDR3 nucleotides: TGTGCCACCAGCAGAGGGAAGCGGGAATACAATGAGCAGTTCTTC. The variable domain in full, with the rest retrieved from reference TRBV15 and TRBJ2-1, is DAMVIQNPRYQVTQFGKPVTLSCSQTLNHNVMYWYQQKSSQAPKLLFHYYDKDFNNEADTPDNFQSRRPNTSFCFLDIRSPGLGDTAMYLCATSRGKREYNEQFFGPGTRLTVL.

This clonotype was seen at least ten times. The V call is TRBV15, the J call TRBJ1-1; no definite D call. Germline loops: CDR1 LNHNV, CDR2 YYDKDF (reference sequence). Deletions cut 0 bases from V and 3 bases from J, with 8 bases between. This CDR3 has 14 residues. In nucleotides, the CDR3 is TGTGCCACCAGCAGAGACCGGGGTCACACTGAAGCTTTCTTT. This codes for CATSRDRGHTEAFF. Using reference TRBV15 and TRBJ1-1 for the parts outside the CDR3, the full variable domain is DAMVIQNPRYQVTQFGKPVTLSCSQTLNHNVMYWYQQKSSQAPKLLFHYYDKDFNNEADTPDNFQSRRPNTSFCFLDIRSPGLGDTAMYLCATSRDRGHTEAFFGQGTRLTVV.

V gene TRBV12-5 combines with J gene TRBJ2-5, with TRBD1 identical over 8 bases. The length of the CDR3 is 13 residues. V shed 7 bases, J shed 5 bases, and the junction held 6 bases outside the gene matches. CDR1 LGHNT and CDR2 FRNRAP come from the germline V gene. In DNA, the CDR3 is TGTGCTAGTGCTTCGACAGGGGAGGAGACCCAGTACTTC. Its translation: CASASTGEETQYF.

The table lists this clonotype with a few counts. This chain links TRBV12-5 with TRBJ1-2, with 8 positions matching TRBD1. The CDR3 runs 16 residues. Trimming at V came to 1 base and at J to 4 bases, leaving 8 bases not matched to a gene. The germline V gene has CDR1 LGHNT and CDR2 FRNRAP. DNA for the CDR3: TGTGCTAGTGGTTTGGATCAGGGGGCGCGGATCTATGGCTACACCTTC. Protein: CASGLDQGARIYGYTF.

This clonotype has a count of ten or more. The rearrangement links TRBV6-1 to TRBJ1-1, with 7 bases identical to TRBD1. Germline lookup yields CDR1 MNHNS and CDR2 SASEGT. The ends lost 4 bases at V and 2 bases at J; junction bases unmatched: 7. The CDR3 spans 15 residues. CDR3 in amino acids: CASSVRRTGNTEAFF. The CDR3 DNA sequence: TGTGCCAGCAGTGTCCGTAGGACAGGCAACACTGAAGCTTTCTTT.

For this clonotype: At one end the junction does not follow the germline gene, possibly because of a read error. The V and J genes are TRBV10-3 and TRBJ2-7; D unclear. The germline gives CDR1 ENHRY, CDR2 SYGVKD. The length of the CDR3 is 14 residues. Here the CDR3 reads CASSQPTRRDEQYF. The CDR3 bases are TGTGCCAGCAGTCAACCTACGCGTCGGGACGAGCAGTACTTC.

DNA of the CDR3: TGTGCCAGCAGCGTGGAGTGGACAGGGGCCACTGAAGCTTTCTTT. It specifies CASSVEWTGATEAFF. The V gene is TRBV11-1, the J gene TRBJ1-1, with 9 bases lining up with TRBD1. The CDR3 runs to 15 residues. Germline loops: CDR1 SGHAT, CDR2 FQDESV (reference sequence). Trimming at V came to 5 bases and at J to 4 bases, leaving 8 bases not matched to a gene.

This clonotype appeared many times. The chain links TRBV5-1 to TRBJ1-5; D uncertain. Trimming shortened V by 0 bases and J by 4 bases, and 11 bases separated the two germline ends. The CDR3 is 15 residues long. Germline V gives CDR1 SGHRS, CDR2 YFSETQ. The CDR3 nucleotides read TGCGCCAGCAGCTTGGGCGGTGCCCCTAATCAGCCCCAGCATTTT. It yields the protein CASSLGGAPNQPQHF.

This clonotype was counted only a few times. The rearrangement joins TRBV12-3 or TRBV12-4 to TRBJ1-1; possibly TRBD1 for D (6 bases). There are 14 residues in the CDR3. Trimming took off 8 bases at V and 4 bases at J, with 17 bases between the two ends. This CDR3 is CASHMTGRGTEAFF. For the CDR3, the DNA is TGTGCCAGCCACATGACAGGCCGGGGCACTGAAGCTTTCTTT.

This clonotype was picked up many times. This chain uses TRBV10-3 with TRBJ1-1, with a tentative D call TRBD1 (5 bases). This CDR3 is built from 15 residues. Germline CDR1 is ENHRY and CDR2 is SYGVKD. V shed 0 bases and J shed 6 bases, with 14 bases lying between them. Here the CDR3 reads CAISESRAGPAEAFF. CDR3 DNA sequence: TGTGCCATCAGTGAGTCACGGGCAGGGCCCGCTGAAGCTTTCTTT.

The V gene is TRBV29-1, the J gene TRBJ1-4; no reliable D call. This CDR3 has 15 residues. Germline CDR1 reads SQVTM; CDR2 reads ANQGSEA. Trimming left V 0 bases short and J 0 bases short, with 8 bases between. CDR3 residues: CSVEDRGTTNEKLFF. The CDR3 nucleotides are TGCAGCGTTGAAGATCGGGGAACAACTAATGAAAAACTGTTTTTT.

The rearrangement uses TRBV6-2 or TRBV6-3 and TRBJ1-6, with a weak D call TRBD1 (5 bases). The CDR3 contains 14 residues. V shed 4 bases and J shed 11 bases, with 15 bases lying between them. Germline loops: CDR1 MNHEY, CDR2 SVGEGT. The CDR3 DNA reads TGTGCCAGCAGTTCGCCGGGACTGGGGACACCCCTCCACTTT. Translated, it gives CASSSPGLGTPLHF.

The V call is TRBV6-2 or TRBV6-3, the J call TRBJ1-1; no definite D call. CDR1 and CDR2 (germline): MNHEY, SVGEGT. This CDR3 has 15 residues. V lost 4 bases to trimming and J lost 0 bases, with 12 bases between them. CDR3 DNA: TGTGCCAGCAGTTCCGGGATATTCTTGAACACTGAAGCTTTCTTT. Translated: CASSSGIFLNTEAFF.

This clonotype was seen a few times. The rearrangement links TRBV4-3 to TRBJ2-5; TRBD2 matches at 13 bases. The ends lost 2 bases at V and 4 bases at J; junction bases unmatched: 4. The CDR3 sequence is 16 residues long. Germline V gene sequence: CDR1 LGHNA, CDR2 YSLEER. The CDR3: CASSQFTSGGGETQYF. Here the CDR3 DNA reads TGCGCCAGCAGCCAATTTACTAGCGGGGGGGGAGAGACCCAGTACTTC.

This clonotype was found many times. This chain uses TRBV9 with TRBJ2-7; 9 bases line up with TRBD1. The CDR3 extends over 15 amino acids. The V gene's germline CDR1 is SGDLS and CDR2 YYNGEE. V lost 4 bases to trimming and J lost 3 bases; unmatched junction nucleotides: 8. The CDR3 sequence: CASSTGTGKDYEQYF. The CDR3 DNA is TGTGCCAGCAGCACCGGGACAGGGAAGGACTACGAGCAGTACTTC.

A remark on this clonotype: A much larger clone differs by one base, so this may be a read error. The rearrangement joins TRBV6-6 to TRBJ2-7; 8 nucleotides line up with TRBD1. The ends lost 5 bases at V and 6 bases at J; junction bases unmatched: 9. The CDR3 is made up of 14 amino acids. The V gene's germline CDR1 is MNHNY and CDR2 SVGAGI (reference sequence). For the CDR3, the DNA is TGTGCCAGCAGTGACGGAGACAGGGGTCGCGAGCAGTACTTC. Encoded protein: CASSDGDRGREQYF.

The chain recombines TRBV9 with TRBJ2-7; maybe TRBD1 (6 bases). This CDR3 is 15 amino acids long. Trimming removed 4 bases from V and 2 bases from J, with 16 bases in between. From germline, CDR1 is SGDLS and CDR2 YYNGEE. The CDR3 sequence is CASSSPPDSAYEQYF. The CDR3, as DNA: TGTGCCAGCAGCAGTCCACCGGACAGTGCCTACGAGCAGTACTTC.